This TCR beta chain was identified during a study of blood T cell repertoires in COVID-19. This clone was seen a single time. CDR1 and CDR2 from the germline V gene are SGHRS and YFSETQ. The CDR3 consists of 14 residues. V was pared by 3 bases and J by 2 bases, with 12 bases between. Assay: immunoSEQ multiplex PCR; the TCRdb copy retains only in-frame clones and omits some. The sample holds under 250,000 clones; 65% to 85% are singletons and the top ten take roughly 8.2%. The sample consisted of peripheral blood. This clonotype originated in a woman between 45 and 60 years old with acute or convalescent COVID-19. V gene TRBV5-1 combines with J gene TRBJ2-7, with D tentatively TRBD2 (5 bases). The CDR3 loop reads CASSSSTSPYEQYF. DNA of the CDR3: TGCGCCAGCAGCTCCAGCACTAGTCCCTACGAGCAGTACTTC.